This T cell receptor (beta chain) stems from a study of OX40 agonist ivuxolimab in advanced cancers. Profiled with immunoSEQ multiplex PCR; TCRdb holds only in-frame clones, not every one. The sample lists around 75,000 clones, more than 80% occurring once. Germline values: CDR1 SGHDT, CDR2 YYEEEE. This CDR3 has 13 residues. Trimming took 1 base from V and 7 from J, leaving 12 bases between them. The chain recombines TRBV5-6 with TRBJ2-7, with no clear D. This TCR was sampled from an adult with an advanced solid tumor such as melanoma, head and neck, liver or kidney cancer. Here the sequenced sample was CD4+ or CD8+ T cells sorted from blood, taken in a trial of the OX40 agonist ivuxolimab. CDR3 bases: TGTGCCAGCAGCTTGTCGGCAGGAAGGGAGCAGTACTTC. Amino acid sequence: CASSLSAGREQYF.